A selection of T cell receptor beta chains follows, all from one sample in a study of blood T cell repertoires in COVID-19. Assay: immunoSEQ multiplex PCR; the TCRdb copy retains only in-frame clones and omits some. The sample carries roughly 300,000 clones, approximately 85% recorded once. Sequenced input: peripheral blood. All receptors come from a man between 18 and 35 years old with active or convalescent COVID-19. Each CDR3 is given with its conserved first and last residue.

TRBV12-5	TRBJ2-5	CASGPPGGASRETQYF
TRBV14	TRBJ1-2	CASSQAGTVYTF
TRBV9	TRBJ2-1	CASSESSGGYEQFF
TRBV21-1	TRBJ2-7	CASSKESSDRPYEQYF
TRBV4-2	TRBJ2-5	CASSQGTSGGFETQYF
TRBV7-6	TRBJ2-7	CASSLDSSYEQYF
TRBV2	TRBJ1-2	CASSPTGRHPYGYTF
TRBV27	TRBJ2-2	CASRLAGGRGELFF
TRBV7-8	TRBJ2-1	CASSLAVAGYEQFF
TRBV27	TRBJ2-5	CASGYVAGVEETQYF
TRBV5-4	TRBJ1-4	CASSLGTGNEKLFF
TRBV4-3	TRBJ2-2	CASSQGTGANTGELFF
TRBV2	TRBJ2-2	CASSELGVGELFF
TRBV27	TRBJ1-3	CASSATGGSGNTIYF
TRBV19	TRBJ1-6	CASSTLGANNSPLHF
TRBV4-1	TRBJ1-2	CASSQEGTGARGYTF
TRBV7-2	TRBJ1-5	CASSLEGQGNQPQHF
TRBV18	TRBJ1-4	CASSPPVGTENEKLFF
TRBV5-1	TRBJ2-7	CASRNSVAGGEEQYF
TRBV15	TRBJ2-5	CATSSGGAGRETQYF
TRBV9	TRBJ1-2	CASSVASAGGVDGYTF
TRBV7-2	TRBJ2-7	CASSFQGPSYEQYF
TRBV5-6	TRBJ2-1	CASSLGLARNEQFF
TRBV9	TRBJ2-7	CASSVGSGGGYEQYF